This TCR beta chain was identified during a study of blood T cell repertoires in COVID-19. TCRdb's table, derived via immunoSEQ multiplex PCR, lists solely in-frame clones and lacks some. Of about 94,000 clones in the sample, over 70% were seen once. The CDR3 spans 14 residues. After removal of 3 bases from V and 2 bases from J, the junction contained 4 bases not matched to a gene. CDR1 is SGDLS, CDR2 YYNGEE, per germline. The V and J genes are TRBV9 and TRBJ2-7; 8 bases fit TRBD2. Sequenced input: peripheral blood. The clonotype was recovered from a human donor in a cohort sampled during active COVID-19. This chain's CDR3 is CASSASAGAYEQYF. The DNA of the CDR3 is TGTGCCAGCAGCGCATCAGCGGGGGCCTACGAGCAGTACTTC. Combining the CDR3 with reference TRBV9 and TRBJ2-7 gives the whole variable domain DSGVTQTPKHLITATGQRVTLRCSPRSGDLSVYWYQQSLDQGLQFLIQYYNGEERAKGNILERFSAQQFPDLHSELNLSSLELGDSALYFCASSASAGAYEQYFGPGTRLTVT.